A single sample gave rise to the 29 T cell receptor beta chains below, sequenced in a study of T-cell reconstitution after alpha-beta-depleted transplantation in children. TCRbeta library construction was performed incorporating unique molecular identifiers. TCRdb reanalysed the PCR reads using MiXCR and keeps one entry per CDR3 protein. The sample gives around 410,000 distinct CDR3 sequences, 11% of which show up once; 4.5% to 7% is in the top ten. Sample: PBMCs from the stem cell graft donor, taken from the stem cell graft. The receptor set was obtained from a human donor who donated a stem cell graft to a child with acute myeloid leukemia.

A few counts support this clonotype. This sequence joins TRBV12-3 or TRBV12-4 and TRBJ1-1; perhaps TRBD1 as D (5 bases). The V end was cut by 5 bases, the J end by 7 bases, with 14 bases between. The CDR3 sequence is 13 residues long. The CDR3: CASSGTWENEAFF. CDR3 nucleotide sequence: TGTGCCAGCAGTGGGACGTGGGAGAATGAAGCTTTCTTT.

The chain carries TRBV20-1 and TRBJ2-1; D is possibly TRBD1 (6 bases). The CDR3 is 17 amino acids. Between the trimmed V and J ends, which lost 6 bases and 0 bases, there was a span of 21 bases. Germline V gives CDR1 DFQATT, CDR2 SNEGSKA (reference sequence). CDR3 sequence: CSARGQSPLSSYNEQFF. CDR3 in DNA: TGCAGTGCCCGGGGACAAAGCCCGTTGAGCTCCTACAATGAGCAGTTCTTC.

This clonotype was detected ten times or more. The chain uses TRBV20-1 and TRBJ2-3; TRBD1 aligns across 9 bases. Germline-derived CDR1 and CDR2 are DFQATT and SNEGSKA (reference sequence). J was trimmed by 1 base and V by 1 base; bases with no gene match: 12. The CDR3 is made up of 18 amino acids. For the CDR3, the DNA is TGCAGTGCTAGAGTATCGACAGGGGGTAATCTGGGCACAGATACGCAGTATTTT. Translating it yields CSARVSTGGNLGTDTQYF.

The sample holds many counts of this clonotype. The genes are TRBV5-5 and TRBJ2-1; perhaps D is TRBD1 or TRBD2 (5 bases each). The CDR3 is 16 amino acids. Germline values: CDR1 SGHKS, CDR2 YYEKEE (reference sequence). The germline V and J ends were trimmed by 3 bases and 0 bases, with 13 bases remaining between them. The CDR3 nucleotides are TGTGCCAGCAGCTGGGGGACGGTTAGCTCCTACAATGAGCAGTTCTTC. Its translation is CASSWGTVSSYNEQFF.

The gene calls are TRBV9 and TRBJ2-2, with D perhaps being TRBD1 or TRBD2 (7 bases each). From germline, CDR1 is SGDLS and CDR2 YYNGEE. The CDR3 length is 15 residues. The ends were cut back, 3 bases at V and 2 bases at J, with 11 bases in the middle. This chain's CDR3 is CASSAGGANTGELFF. DNA of the CDR3: TGTGCCAGCAGCGCAGGGGGGGCAAACACCGGGGAGCTGTTTTTT.

The chain recombines TRBV29-1 with TRBJ2-3; perhaps D is TRBD1 or TRBD2 (5 bases each). This CDR3 comprises 14 residues. The V and J ends lost 6 bases and 4 bases respectively, with 17 bases between them. Per the germline V gene, CDR1 is SQVTM and CDR2 is ANQGSEA. CDR3 sequence reads: CSVDTLQGPDTQYF. The DNA for the CDR3 is TGCAGCGTAGATACCCTGCAGGGACCAGATACGCAGTATTTT.

V and J are TRBV11-2 and TRBJ1-1; D remains ambiguous. Trimming cost V 5 bases and J 3 bases, with 10 bases left between them. Germline CDR1 and CDR2: SGHAT and FQNNGV. This CDR3 comprises 13 residues. The CDR3 is CASSRTVDTEAFF. The CDR3 region has the DNA TGTGCCAGCAGCCGAACAGTGGACACTGAAGCTTTCTTT.

This clonotype was detected only a few times. V and J are TRBV6-5 and TRBJ2-1; 10 bases are shared with TRBD2. V lost 1 base to trimming and J lost 4 bases; unmatched junction nucleotides: 4. This CDR3 has 16 amino acids. CDR1 is MNHEY and CDR2 is SVGAGI in the germline V gene. CDR3 DNA: TGTGCCAGCAGTTACTTAGTAGCGGGAGGATACAATGAGCAGTTCTTC. It specifies CASSYLVAGGYNEQFF.

This clonotype came up a few times. The chain employs TRBV6-1 and TRBJ2-7; a weak D match, TRBD1 (6 bases). Germline V lookup: CDR1 MNHNS, CDR2 SASEGT. The V and J ends lost 5 bases and 3 bases respectively, with 11 bases between them. The CDR3 loop spans 13 amino acids. DNA of the CDR3: TGTGCCAGCAGTCCACAGGGAAACTACGAGCAGTACTTC. Translated, it gives CASSPQGNYEQYF.

As to this clonotype: Its ends do not fully match the called genes, so a read error is possible. The chain recombines TRBV20-1 with TRBJ1-5; 7 nucleotides line up with TRBD1. Germline-derived CDR1 and CDR2 are DFQATT and SNEGSKA (reference sequence). The CDR3 totals 15 residues. This CDR3 reads CCARATGVGDQPQHF. The CDR3 DNA follows: TGCTGTGCTAGAGCAACAGGGGTGGGGGATCAGCCCCAGCATTTT.

This clonotype showed up just a few times. J is TRBJ1-4 and V is TRBV12-3 or TRBV12-4; no firm D call. The CDR3 totals 17 residues. Trimming pared 5 bases from V and 0 bases from J, leaving 16 bases between. In DNA form, the CDR3 reads TGTGCCAGCAGTCAAACTCTCGGCCCTGCAACTAATGAAAAACTGTTTTTT. Protein sequence: CASSQTLGPATNEKLFF.

This clonotype turned up a few times. The chain joins TRBV2 to TRBJ2-3; D is unresolved. V lost 3 bases, J lost 2 bases, and 15 bases lay in between. Per germline, CDR1 SNHLY and CDR2 FYNNEI. CDR3 length equals 16 residues. In DNA, the CDR3 is TGTGCCAGCAGTGATTGGGCAGATACTTTCACAGATACGCAGTATTTT. This sequence encodes CASSDWADTFTDTQYF.

At least ten counts were recorded for this clonotype. The CDR3 region is CASSTGEDGNTIYF. In nucleotides, the CDR3 is TGCGCCAGCTCTACCGGGGAGGATGGAAACACCATATATTTT. J is TRBJ1-3 and V is TRBV5-1; D gene uncertain. The germline gives CDR1 SGHRS, CDR2 YFSETQ. The CDR3 has 14 amino acids. Trimming removed 7 bases from V and 3 bases from J, with 14 bases in between. Filled out from reference TRBV5-1 and TRBJ1-3, the complete variable domain reads KAGVTQTPRYLIKTRGQQVTLSCSPISGHRSVSWYQQTPGQGLQFLFEYFSETQRNKGNFPGRFSGRQFSNSRSEMNVSTLELGDSALYLCASSTGEDGNTIYFGEGSWLTVV.

This sequence joins TRBV27 and TRBJ1-1; D possibly corresponds to TRBD1 (5 bases). The CDR3 loop spans 14 amino acids. Trimming removed 7 bases at V and 2 bases at J, with 14 bases between. CDR1 and CDR2 (germline): MNHEY, SMNVEV (reference sequence). The CDR3 DNA is TGTGCCAGCAAGGGATGGCAGGGAAACACTGAAGCTTTCTTT. Protein product: CASKGWQGNTEAFF.

This clonotype was picked up a small number of times. V and J are TRBV7-2 and TRBJ1-1; D not resolved. Germline loops: CDR1 SGHTA, CDR2 FQGNSA. The CDR3 length is 13 residues. The V end lost 5 bases, the J end lost 2 bases, and 9 bases lay between the germline ends. CDR3 loop: CASSAQKNTEAFF. The CDR3 coding sequence is TGTGCCAGCAGCGCACAGAAAAACACTGAAGCTTTCTTT.

This chain connects TRBV30 to TRBJ1-3, with TRBD1 as a possible D gene (6 bases). V was pared by 3 bases and J by 2 bases, with 11 bases between. Germline CDR1 is GTSNPN and CDR2 is SVGIG (reference sequence). The CDR3 runs to 14 residues. The DNA of the CDR3 is TGTGCCTGGAGGTCAGGGGTCCCTGGAAACACCATATATTTT. It encodes CAWRSGVPGNTIYF.

At least ten counts were recorded for this clonotype. V is TRBV25-1 and J is TRBJ1-1; a possible D gene is TRBD1 (5 bases). Trimming stripped 4 bases from V and 7 bases from J, with 19 bases between. CDR1 and CDR2 (germline): MGHDK, SYGVNS. There are 15 residues in the CDR3. The CDR3 DNA reads as TGTGCCAGCAGTGGCCCGGCGGGACCGACGGATGAAGCTTTCTTT. Amino acid sequence: CASSGPAGPTDEAFF.

This sequence joins TRBV4-3 and TRBJ2-3; TRBD2 matches at 7 bases. V was pared by 1 base and J by 4 bases, with 8 bases of the junction left unmatched. The CDR3 totals 16 residues. CDR1 is LGHNA, CDR2 YSLEER, per germline. CDR3 DNA sequence: TGCGCCAGCAGCCAAGTCTCTAGCGGTTTCGCAGATACGCAGTATTTT. Translation: CASSQVSSGFADTQYF.

This clonotype was seen a few times. This chain connects TRBV12-3 or TRBV12-4 to TRBJ2-1; 15 bases fit TRBD2. The V gene end was trimmed by 5 bases and the J gene end by 7 bases; junction bases not matched to a gene: 6. This CDR3 contains 16 residues. CDR3 in DNA: TGTGCCAGCAGTCCCGGGACTAGCGGGGGGCAGAATGAGCAGTTCTTC. Its protein product is CASSPGTSGGQNEQFF.

On this clonotype: A read error may account for a junction end that differs from germline. The chain combines TRBV5-1 with TRBJ2-3, with D possibly being TRBD1 or TRBD2 (5 bases each). There are 14 residues in the CDR3. Germline values: CDR1 SGHRS, CDR2 YFSETQ. The CDR3 region is CASSVGDGTDTQYF. As DNA, the CDR3 is TGCGCCAGCAGCGTGGGGGATGGCACGGATACGCAGTATTTT.

This clonotype was seen ten or more times. The V and J genes are TRBV5-1 and TRBJ2-1; 13 bases match TRBD2. V shed 4 bases, J shed 7 bases, and the junction held 5 bases outside the gene matches. CDR3 length: 15 amino acids. Germline V lookup: CDR1 SGHRS, CDR2 YFSETQ. DNA of the CDR3: TGCGCCAGCAGCCGGACTAGCGGGGGCATTAATGAGCAGTTCTTC. As protein: CASSRTSGGINEQFF.

On this clonotype itself: It may be a read error: a sequence one base away is much more abundant. V and J are TRBV6-6 and TRBJ2-1; tentatively, D is TRBD1 (6 bases). V lost 10 bases and J 0 bases, leaving 10 bases between the germline ends. Germline values: CDR1 MNHNY, CDR2 SVGAGI (reference sequence). The CDR3 contains 13 residues. CDR3 protein: CANRAGSYNEQFF. For the CDR3, the DNA is TGTGCCAACAGGGCAGGCTCCTACAATGAGCAGTTCTTC.

This chain uses TRBV19 with TRBJ2-6; D uncertain. The CDR3 totals 16 residues. Germline CDR1 and CDR2: LNHDA and SQIVND (reference sequence). The V gene lost 6 bases and the J gene lost 0 bases, with 12 bases spanning the gap. The DNA for the CDR3 is TGTGCCAGTAGAAGGGCTACTTCCTCTGGGGCCAACGTCCTGACTTTC. Protein product: CASRRATSSGANVLTF.

This clonotype was recorded a few times. The rearrangement joins TRBV7-8 to TRBJ2-3; TRBD2 agrees at 14 bases. The CDR3 totals 17 residues. V was pared by 4 bases and J by 1 base, with 4 bases of the junction left unmatched. Germline loops: CDR1 SGHVS, CDR2 FQNEAQ. The CDR3 reads CASSSGLAGGGTDTQYF. In DNA form, the CDR3 reads TGTGCCAGCAGCTCCGGACTAGCGGGAGGAGGCACAGATACGCAGTATTTT.

This clonotype occurred a few times. DNA for the CDR3: TGCAGTGCTAGTGGGCAGAGGAGTGAAAAACTGTTTTTT. This translates into CSASGQRSEKLFF. V usage is TRBV20-1 and J usage is TRBJ1-4; D remains ambiguous. The V end lost 3 bases, the J end lost 7 bases, and 12 bases lay between the germline ends. Looked up from germline, CDR1 is DFQATT and CDR2 is SNEGSKA (reference sequence). The CDR3 covers 13 residues.

This chain joins TRBV7-9 and TRBJ2-6; D gene ambiguous. CDR1 and CDR2 (germline): SEHNR, FQNEAQ (reference sequence). Trimming shortened V by 5 bases and J by 2 bases, and 13 bases separated the two germline ends. The CDR3 runs 16 residues. CDR3 region: CASSAAGSAGANVLTF. The CDR3 DNA sequence: TGTGCCAGCAGCGCGGCAGGATCGGCTGGGGCCAACGTCCTGACTTTC.

This clonotype was observed a single time. The chain combines TRBV19 with TRBJ2-2; weak D call: TRBD2 (7 bases). The V gene's germline CDR1 is LNHDA and CDR2 SQIVND (reference sequence). With 7 bases removed from V and 6 bases from J, the gap between germline ends came to 24 bases. The CDR3 sequence is 17 residues long. CDR3 sequence reads: CASTAFGGGAVAGELFF. The CDR3 DNA follows: TGTGCCAGTACGGCCTTCGGTGGGGGGGCCGTCGCCGGGGAGCTGTTTTTT.

The sample holds a few counts of this clonotype. The gene calls are TRBV3-1 and TRBJ2-5; the D call may be TRBD1 or TRBD2 (6 bases each). CDR3 length: 14 residues. Germline-derived CDR1 and CDR2 are LGHDT and YNNKEL (reference sequence). Between the trimmed V and J ends, which lost 8 bases and 1 base, there was a span of 14 bases. The CDR3 nucleotides are TGTGCCAGCGATGGCGGGACATCCCAAGAGACCCAGTACTTC. This encodes CASDGGTSQETQYF.

This clonotype appeared a few times. The chain joins TRBV7-2 to TRBJ1-4; no clear D gene. Trimming left V 6 bases short and J 6 bases short, with 17 bases between. The CDR3 is made up of 15 amino acids. CDR1 is SGHTA and CDR2 is FQGNSA in the germline V gene. This CDR3 is CASRSRPSGDEKLFF. The CDR3 DNA sequence: TGTGCCAGCAGGTCAAGGCCCTCCGGGGATGAAAAACTGTTTTTT.